This TCR beta chain derives from a study of cytomegalovirus exposure and HLA in healthy donors. On the study more broadly: Findings of an earlier analysis included about 100 million unique TCR beta sequences from roughly 180 million T cells.

CDR3 size: 15 residues. V lost 3 bases, J lost 5 bases, and 6 bases stayed unmatched. Germline V CDR1 and CDR2: SGDLS, YYNGEE. The PCR had 60 Vbeta and 13 Jbeta primers. The table came from immunoSEQ multiplex PCR; TCRdb's copy has only in-frame clones and leaves some out. The table lists some 100,000 clones, 81% of them singletons, with roughly 1.2% in the top ten. Whole-study findings and limits: The study flagged 150 to 200 TCR beta chains as cytomegalovirus-associated.

Details on this clone: The antigen remains undetermined.

The rearrangement links TRBV9 to TRBJ1-4; 8 bases are shared with TRBD1. Sequenced sample: PBMCs. The origin of this receptor is a girl aged 2 to 9 in good health and CMV-seropositive. CDR3 DNA: TGTGCCAGCAGCGCGCGAGGGACAGGAAATGAAAAACTGTTTTTT. Its translation: CASSARGTGNEKLFF.